This TCR beta chain was captured in a study of blood T cell repertoires in COVID-19. Study-level background: The United States, Italy and Spain provided the acute and convalescent COVID-19 samples. PBMCs, B-cell-depleted T cells, or T cells provided the cDNA or gDNA that made up the material.

Trimming at V came to 1 base and at J to 6 bases, leaving 9 bases not matched to a gene. The CDR3 loop spans 16 amino acids. Germline CDR1 is SGHVS and CDR2 is FNYEAQ. As handled by the study authors: Counts of nucleated cells, estimated from reference gene primer amplification, were obtained. Sequencing was performed with immunoSEQ multiplex PCR; in TCRdb, only in-frame clones are kept and a portion is missing. V and J calls and clone size come straight from that table; D and trimming were deduced from the DNA. The sample carries 200,000 to 250,000 clones, 80% to 90% recorded once. Sequences were obtained from peripheral blood. This chain connects TRBV7-6 to TRBJ1-2; 9 positions match TRBD1. The sequence was obtained from a man aged 35 to 55 with acute or convalescent COVID-19. In DNA, the CDR3 is TGTGCCAGCAGCTTAGTTGAGGGGACAGGGTACAATGGCTACACCTTC. Encoded protein: CASSLVEGTGYNGYTF.